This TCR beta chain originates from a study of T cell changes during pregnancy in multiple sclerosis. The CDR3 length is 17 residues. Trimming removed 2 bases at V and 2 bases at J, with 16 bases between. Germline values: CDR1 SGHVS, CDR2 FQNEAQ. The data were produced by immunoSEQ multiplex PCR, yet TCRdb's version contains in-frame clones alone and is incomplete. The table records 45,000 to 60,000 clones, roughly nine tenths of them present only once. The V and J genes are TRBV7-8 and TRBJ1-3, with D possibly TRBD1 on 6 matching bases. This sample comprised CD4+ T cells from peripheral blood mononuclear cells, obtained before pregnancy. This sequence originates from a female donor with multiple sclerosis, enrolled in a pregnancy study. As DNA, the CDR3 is TGTGCCAGCAGCTTAAGGGGGTTCGGGGGGCCTGGAAACACCATATATTTT. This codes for CASSLRGFGGPGNTIYF.